These 30 T cell receptor beta chains were sequenced from one sample in a study of T cells in Graves' hyperthyroidism and ophthalmopathy. From RNA transcripts, TCR beta CDR3 regions were amplified. The study used the HTBI primer set for a first-round RT-PCR of the TCR CDR3. TCRdb re-called the multiplex PCR reads with MiXCR, one entry per CDR3 protein. The repertoire holds approximately 610,000 distinct CDR3 sequences, roughly 15% seen once, with about 4.5% in the top ten. What was sequenced was blood. Receptors originate from a woman in her forties with Graves' ophthalmopathy.

This clonotype was counted a few times. The genes are TRBV12-5 and TRBJ1-5, with a tentative D call TRBD1 (5 bases). The V end was cut by 3 bases, the J end by 9 bases, with 15 bases between. Germline V gives CDR1 LGHNT, CDR2 FRNRAP. There are 14 residues in the CDR3. The CDR3 DNA follows: TGTGCTAGTGGTTTAGAAGGGGTTTATCGGCCCCAGCATTTT. Amino acids: CASGLEGVYRPQHF. The variable domain in full, completed from reference TRBV12-5 and TRBJ1-5, reads DARVTQTPRHKVTEMGQEVTMRCQPILGHNTVFWYRQTMMQGLELLAYFRNRAPLDDSGMPKDRFSAEMPDATLATLKIQPSEPRDSAVYFCASGLEGVYRPQHFGDGTRLSIL.

This rearrangement joins TRBV6-2 or TRBV6-3 to TRBJ1-5; D is ambiguous. Germline loops: CDR1 MNHEY, CDR2 SVGEGT. The length of the CDR3 is 14 residues. V was clipped by 4 bases and J by 5 bases, with 12 bases between them. The DNA for the CDR3 is TGTGCCAGCAGTTTTTCTGACACTTATCAGCCCCAGCATTTT. It encodes CASSFSDTYQPQHF.

V gene TRBV28 combines with J gene TRBJ1-3; no clear D. This CDR3 spans 12 amino acids. With 1 base removed from V and 4 bases from J, the gap between germline ends came to 2 bases. Looked up from germline, CDR1 is MDHEN and CDR2 is SYDVKM. CDR3 DNA: TGTGCCAGCAGTTTATTCGGAAACACCATATATTTT. This encodes CASSLFGNTIYF.

The V call is TRBV6-1, the J call TRBJ2-7; D is ambiguous. The CDR3 consists of 15 residues. Deletions cut 2 bases from V and 1 base from J, with 12 bases between. Per the germline V gene, CDR1 is MNHNS and CDR2 is SASEGT. The CDR3 loop reads CASSESRRLSYEQYF. The CDR3 DNA reads TGTGCCAGCAGTGAATCCCGGAGACTGTCCTACGAGCAGTACTTC.

This clonotype was observed at least ten times. The V and J genes are TRBV20-1 and TRBJ2-7; the match to TRBD2 covers 8 bases. This CDR3 region has 12 residues. Losses at the gene ends were 7 bases for V and 5 bases for J; bases not matched to a gene: 7. CDR1 and CDR2 (germline): DFQATT, SNEGSKA (reference sequence). The CDR3, as DNA: TGCAGTGGACCCCGGGAGGGGAACGAGCAGTACTTC. Its protein is CSGPREGNEQYF.

The genes are TRBV19 and TRBJ1-2; 8 bases are a match to TRBD1. Germline-derived CDR1 and CDR2 are LNHDA and SQIVND (reference sequence). With V trimmed by 7 bases and J by 0 bases, 7 bases remained unmatched. This CDR3 has 15 amino acids. The CDR3 nucleotides read TGTGCCAGTACCTACAGGGGGTCCACTAACTATGGCTACACCTTC. The encoded protein is CASTYRGSTNYGYTF.

This clonotype has ten or more counts. The genes are TRBV6-1 and TRBJ1-3, with 9 positions matching TRBD1. Germline CDR1 MNHNS, CDR2 SASEGT. V was pared by 2 bases and J by 0 bases, with 5 bases of the junction left unmatched. The CDR3 consists of 17 residues. Written as DNA, the CDR3 is TGTGCCAGCAGTGAAATCCCGGGACAGGGCTCTGGAAACACCATATATTTT. Its protein product is CASSEIPGQGSGNTIYF.

CDR3 residues: CASSSLGPLFAEQYF. The CDR3 DNA follows: TGTGCCAGCAGTTCTCTGGGACCCCTTTTCGCCGAGCAGTACTTC. This chain connects TRBV6-2 or TRBV6-3 to TRBJ2-7, with D perhaps matching TRBD1 or TRBD2 (5 bases each). The CDR3 consists of 15 residues. Germline V gene lookup returns CDR1 MNHEY and CDR2 SVGEGT. V was clipped by 4 bases and J by 6 bases, with 19 bases between them.

This clonotype was picked up many times. The junction and the germline gene differ at one end; a read error may be behind it. The chain combines TRBV2 with TRBJ2-7; the D gene is possibly TRBD2 (6 bases). The CDR3 has 13 residues. In germline, CDR1 is SNHLY, CDR2 FYNNEI. CDR3 region: CASSGLGAGLEIF. The CDR3 region has the DNA TGTGCCAGCAGTGGGTTGGGTGCGGGGCTCGAGATATTC.

This clonotype was seen ten or more times. The rearrangement joins TRBV24-1 to TRBJ1-1; possibly TRBD1 for D (6 bases). Trimming left V 4 bases short and J 8 bases short, with 13 bases between. Germline CDR1 is KGHDR and CDR2 is SFDVKD. This CDR3 has 13 amino acids. The CDR3 DNA sequence: TGTGCCACCAGTGACCATTGGACAGACGAAGCTTTCTTT. Residues: CATSDHWTDEAFF.

In this sample, this clonotype turned up many times. V usage is TRBV7-9 and J usage is TRBJ2-5, with D possibly being TRBD2 (6 bases). The V end was cut by 5 bases, the J end by 7 bases, with 17 bases between. Germline V gene data show CDR1 as SEHNR and CDR2 as FQNEAQ (reference sequence). The CDR3 has 14 amino acids. The CDR3, as DNA: TGTGCCAGCAGCCTTCCGGAGGAGGGGTGGACCCAGTACTTC. Amino acids: CASSLPEEGWTQYF.

This clonotype was recorded many times. The rearrangement joins TRBV7-2 to TRBJ2-7; 7 nucleotides line up with TRBD1. Unmatched junction bases numbered 15, after V lost 5 bases and J lost 5 bases. This CDR3 region has 16 residues. CDR1 is SGHTA and CDR2 is FQGNSA in the germline V gene. CDR3 in DNA: TGTGCCAGCAGCACTCCGGGACAGTTTTATTCCCACGAGCAGTACTTC. Translated: CASSTPGQFYSHEQYF.

This clonotype was seen many times. CDR3 sequence: CASSPTAGLETQYF. CDR3 DNA: TGTGCCAGCAGTCCGACAGCGGGGCTAGAGACCCAGTACTTC. The chain joins TRBV12-3 or TRBV12-4 to TRBJ2-5; 7 bases map to TRBD2. J was trimmed by 4 bases and V by 5 bases; bases with no gene match: 7. The CDR3 consists of 14 residues.

In this sample, this clonotype turned up many times. J is TRBJ2-2 and V is TRBV14; D unresolved. CDR1 is SGHDN, CDR2 FVKESK, per germline. Trimming removed 2 bases at V and 4 bases at J, with 5 bases between. CDR3 length: 13 amino acids. The CDR3 spells CASSQMVTGELFF. CDR3 nucleotides: TGTGCCAGCAGCCAAATGGTCACCGGGGAGCTGTTTTTT. The variable domain in full, with the rest retrieved from reference TRBV14 and TRBJ2-2, is EAGVTQFPSHSVIEKGQTVTLRCDPISGHDNLYWYRRVMGKEIKFLLHFVKESKQDESGMPNNRFLAERTGGTYSTLKVQPAELEDSGVYFCASSQMVTGELFFGEGSRLTVL.

This clonotype has just a few counts. The chain is built from TRBV5-1 and TRBJ1-5, with D possibly TRBD1 on 5 matching bases. This CDR3 region has 14 residues. V was cut by 3 bases and J by 3 bases, with 10 bases left in between. The germline CDR1 and CDR2 sequences are SGHRS and YFSETQ. CDR3 DNA sequence: TGCGCCAGCAGCTACCGGGACTTCAATCAGCCCCAGCATTTT. It codes for CASSYRDFNQPQHF.

Ten or more counts support this clonotype. This rearrangement joins TRBV30 to TRBJ1-1; a weak D match, TRBD1 (5 bases). CDR1 is GTSNPN, CDR2 SVGIG, per germline (reference sequence). Trimming left V 2 bases short and J 0 bases short, with 13 bases between. The CDR3 is 15 amino acids. The CDR3 DNA is TGTGCCTGGAGTTCGAAGACAGCCATGAACACTGAAGCTTTCTTT. Translation: CAWSSKTAMNTEAFF.

The sample holds many counts of this clonotype. This rearrangement joins TRBV7-6 to TRBJ1-5; D might be TRBD1 (6 bases). Trimming left V 2 bases short and J 2 bases short, with 16 bases between. The CDR3 runs 17 residues. Germline lookup yields CDR1 SGHVS and CDR2 FNYEAQ. CDR3 amino acids: CASSLLEGGLGNQPQHF. CDR3 in DNA: TGTGCCAGCAGCTTACTCGAGGGGGGCTTAGGCAATCAGCCCCAGCATTTT.

This clonotype was picked up many times. The V and J genes are TRBV20-1 and TRBJ2-5, with a weak D call TRBD2 (5 bases). This CDR3 is built from 11 residues. Trimming pared 0 bases from V and 8 bases from J, leaving 7 bases between. From germline, CDR1 is DFQATT and CDR2 SNEGSKA (reference sequence). Here the CDR3 reads CSAREASTQYF. CDR3 coding DNA: TGCAGTGCTAGAGAGGCTAGCACCCAGTACTTC.

The chain employs TRBV27 and TRBJ2-7; 10 bases map to TRBD2. The junction had 7 bases not matched to a gene; V was cut back by 0 bases and J by 2 bases. The CDR3 totals 17 residues. Germline assignment: CDR1 MNHEY and CDR2 SMNVEV (reference sequence). The CDR3 DNA follows: TGTGCCAGCAGTTTATCCGCTAGCGGGAGCCATACCTACGAGCAGTACTTC. It specifies CASSLSASGSHTYEQYF.

This clonotype occurred a few times. V gene TRBV13 combines with J gene TRBJ2-7, with D unclear. The length of the CDR3 is 15 residues. CDR1 is PRHDT and CDR2 is FYEKMQ in the germline V gene (reference sequence). Trimming stripped 5 bases from V and 0 bases from J, with 14 bases between. The CDR3 sequence is CASSLNAHLSYEQYF. The CDR3 nucleotides are TGTGCCAGCAGCCTAAACGCACACCTCTCCTACGAGCAGTACTTC. Drawing the rest from reference TRBV13 and TRBJ2-7, the complete variable domain is AAGVIQSPRHLIKEKRETATLKCYPIPRHDTVYWYQQGPGQDPQFLISFYEKMQSDKGSIPDRFSAQQFSDYHSELNMSSLELGDSALYFCASSLNAHLSYEQYFGPGTRLTVT.

This chain joins TRBV20-1 and TRBJ1-3, with D tentatively TRBD1 (5 bases). The germline V and J ends were trimmed by 6 bases and 10 bases, with 13 bases remaining between them. The CDR3 length is 11 residues. Per germline, CDR1 DFQATT and CDR2 SNEGSKA (reference sequence). The CDR3 protein is CSAPLWGTIYF. The CDR3 DNA follows: TGCAGTGCCCCACTTTGGGGGACCATATATTTT.

Ten or more counts support this clonotype. The J gene is TRBJ2-7, the V gene TRBV7-9, with TRBD2 matching 9 bases. Germline V gives CDR1 SEHNR, CDR2 FQNEAQ (reference sequence). CDR3 length: 16 amino acids. V lost 1 base to trimming and J lost 5 bases; unmatched junction nucleotides: 9. CDR3 bases: TGTGCCAGCAGCTTAGGCGGCGGGAGGGCCCCCAACGAGCAGTACTTC. Protein sequence: CASSLGGGRAPNEQYF.

V is TRBV18 and J is TRBJ1-2, with a weak D call TRBD1 (5 bases). Trimming cost V 3 bases and J 4 bases, with 12 bases left between them. Looked up from germline, CDR1 is KGHSH and CDR2 is LQKENI. There are 14 residues in the CDR3. The CDR3: CASSPVDTFYGYTF. As DNA, the CDR3 is TGTGCCAGCTCACCTGTGGACACTTTCTATGGCTACACCTTC.

This clonotype was counted many times. The chain employs TRBV6-1 and TRBJ1-5; the D gene is possibly TRBD1 (6 bases). CDR1 MNHNS and CDR2 SASEGT come from the germline V gene. V was pared by 5 bases and J by 6 bases, with 17 bases between. This CDR3 region has 15 residues. The CDR3, as DNA: TGTGCCAGCAGTCCGCGGGGGGGCTTCGGTCAGCCCCAGCATTTT. This sequence encodes CASSPRGGFGQPQHF.

Ten or more counts support this clonotype. V is TRBV29-1 and J is TRBJ1-2; 7 nucleotides align to TRBD1. The J segment lost 4 bases and the V segment lost 4 bases, leaving 0 bases of the junction unmatched. There are 11 residues in the CDR3. Germline V CDR1 and CDR2: SQVTM, ANQGSEA. CDR3 amino acids: CSVGQGYGYTF. CDR3 DNA sequence: TGCAGCGTTGGACAGGGCTATGGCTACACCTTC.

This clonotype was detected ten times or more. The chain uses TRBV20-1 and TRBJ2-5; the D gene is possibly TRBD2 (5 bases). CDR3 length equals 13 residues. Germline V CDR1 and CDR2: DFQATT, SNEGSKA (reference sequence). V dropped 0 bases and J dropped 3 bases, with 8 bases sitting between them. For the CDR3, the DNA is TGCAGTGCTAGAGACGGGGTTAAAGAGACCCAGTACTTC. It specifies CSARDGVKETQYF.

The chain employs TRBV19 and TRBJ1-2; unclear D gene. The CDR3 totals 15 residues. Deletions cut 5 bases from V and 0 bases from J, with 13 bases between. The germline V gene encodes CDR1 LNHDA and CDR2 SQIVND (reference sequence). DNA for the CDR3: TGTGCCAGTAGTTCCCAATCGACGGCTAACTATGGCTACACCTTC. Amino acids: CASSSQSTANYGYTF. Filled out from reference TRBV19 and TRBJ1-2, the complete variable domain reads DGGITQSPKYLFRKEGQNVTLSCEQNLNHDAMYWYRQDPGQGLRLIYYSQIVNDFQKGDIAEGYSVSREKKESFPLTVTSAQKNPTAFYLCASSSQSTANYGYTFGSGTRLTVV.

The chain uses TRBV2 and TRBJ2-7; 9 bases fit TRBD2. Germline loops: CDR1 SNHLY, CDR2 FYNNEI. The CDR3 is made up of 15 amino acids. Germline trimming cut 10 bases from V and 3 bases from J; bases unmatched to any gene: 13. In DNA, the CDR3 is TGTGCCACCCGGGGGGCGGGAGGGCCAGGCTACGAGCAGTACTTC. Translating it yields CATRGAGGPGYEQYF.

This clonotype was counted at least ten times. The chain has TRBV28 and TRBJ1-1; perhaps TRBD1 as D (6 bases). The V end was cut by 5 bases, the J end by 3 bases, with 16 bases between. Germline CDR1 reads MDHEN; CDR2 reads SYDVKM. This CDR3 comprises 15 residues. Written as DNA, the CDR3 is TGTGCCAGCAGTCCCCTCGGGGGGGGGCACACTGAAGCTTTCTTT. Translated, it gives CASSPLGGGHTEAFF.

The chain recombines TRBV6-5 with TRBJ2-7; no reliable D call. The V and J ends lost 2 bases and 4 bases respectively, with 9 bases between them. The V gene's germline CDR1 is MNHEY and CDR2 SVGAGI. The CDR3 is 13 amino acids. CDR3: CASSYDPGYEQYF. In DNA, the CDR3 is TGTGCCAGCAGTTACGATCCGGGTTACGAGCAGTACTTC.